Following are 26 T cell receptor beta chains from one sample sequenced in a study of metastatic and nonmetastatic thyroid tumors. TCRdb reanalyzed the PCR reads via MiXCR. This table has about 24,000 clones, less than 20% appearing once. Each patient went into thyroid surgery without having received any treatment. The sequenced sample consisted of adjacent normal tissue. The receptor set was obtained from a male donor with papillary thyroid cancer or a benign thyroid nodule (not recorded which). Some clones in this sample may be carry-over from other donors' samples.

This clone is judged medium-sized. The chain couples TRBV20-1 to TRBJ1-2; TRBD1 is a possible D gene (5 bases). The CDR3 length is 14 residues. The V gene lost 0 bases and the J gene lost 4 bases, with 12 bases spanning the gap. The V gene's germline CDR1 is DFQATT and CDR2 SNEGSKA (reference sequence). CDR3 DNA: TGCAGTGCTAGAGATAAATATCAGGGCTATGGCTACACCTTC. It yields the protein CSARDKYQGYGYTF.

This clone was seen ten or more times. This chain joins TRBV20-1 and TRBJ1-2; D is uncertain. Trimming cost V 4 bases and J 4 bases, with 10 bases left between them. CDR3 length equals 12 residues. Germline-derived CDR1 and CDR2 are DFQATT and SNEGSKA (reference sequence). DNA for the CDR3: TGCAGTGCTATCCTGTCGGGCTATGGCTACACCTTC. Amino acid sequence: CSAILSGYGYTF.

A remark on this clone: The junction departs from the called germline gene at one end, perhaps through a read error. This CDR3 is also generated by other DNA sequences in the sample. The genes are TRBV24-1 and TRBJ2-5; no reliable D call. CDR3 length equals 15 residues. From germline, CDR1 is KGHDR and CDR2 SFDVKD. DNA for the CDR3: TGTGCCACCAGTGCAGTCAGCAGCCCAAAAGAAACCCAGTACTTC. This encodes CATSAVSSPKETQYF.

This clone is medium-sized within its sample. The chain recombines TRBV27 with TRBJ1-2, with 8 bases lining up with TRBD1. CDR1 is MNHEY, CDR2 SMNVEV, per germline (reference sequence). Trimming at V came to 4 bases and at J to 7 bases, leaving 5 bases not matched to a gene. The CDR3 runs 13 residues. The CDR3 loop is CASSYGQGGGYTF. The CDR3 region has the DNA TGTGCCAGCAGTTACGGACAGGGTGGTGGCTACACCTTC.

This clone occurred many times. The J gene is TRBJ2-7, the V gene TRBV9; a weak D match, TRBD1 (6 bases). Germline CDR1 and CDR2: SGDLS and YYNGEE. V was cut by 6 bases and J by 1 base, with 14 bases left in between. This CDR3 spans 14 amino acids. The DNA for the CDR3 is TGTGCCAGCACCCCAGGGGATTTGTCCTACGAGCAGTACTTC. Translation gives CASTPGDLSYEQYF.

There are many counts of this clone. The chain couples TRBV24-1 to TRBJ2-5; 8 bases fit TRBD2. CDR3 length: 19 residues. The V and J ends lost 3 bases and 2 bases, in that order; junction bases with no gene match: 16. The germline CDR1 and CDR2 sequences are KGHDR and SFDVKD. CDR3 loop: CATSDPTGLVRGLQETQYF. The CDR3 region has the DNA TGTGCCACCAGTGATCCGACGGGACTAGTGAGGGGCCTACAAGAGACCCAGTACTTC.

In the case of this clone: One end of the junction varies from germline; a read error may be responsible. J is TRBJ2-5 and V is TRBV5-1; 7 bases are shared with TRBD1. The CDR3 has 14 residues. Germline V gene data show CDR1 as SGHRS and CDR2 as YFSETQ. As DNA, the CDR3 is TGTGCCAGCAGCTGGCTGGGACAGCAAGATACCCAGTACTTC. Protein sequence: CASSWLGQQDTQYF. Based on the CDR3 plus reference TRBV5-1 and TRBJ2-5, the full variable domain is KAGVTQTPRYLIKTRGQQVTLSCSPISGHRSVSWYQQTPGQGLQFLFEYFSETQRNKGNFPGRFSGRQFSNSRSEMNVSTLELGDSALYLCASSWLGQQDTQYFGPGTRLLVL.

J is TRBJ2-7 and V is TRBV10-3; TRBD1 is a possible D gene (6 bases). CDR3 length: 13 residues. CDR1 is ENHRY, CDR2 SYGVKD, per germline. With 10 bases removed from V and 2 bases from J, the gap between germline ends came to 15 bases. The DNA for the CDR3 is TGTGCCACACTGGGAGAGGGGGCCTACGAGCAGTACTTC. Protein product: CATLGEGAYEQYF.

This rearrangement joins TRBV12-3 or TRBV12-4 to TRBJ1-1, with a tentative D call TRBD1 (6 bases). This CDR3 contains 15 residues. V was clipped by 5 bases and J by 13 bases, with 26 bases between them. This CDR3 is CASSTETGTNTENFF. CDR3 bases: TGTGCCAGCAGTACGGAGACAGGTACGAACACTGAAAATTTCTTT.

There are many counts of this clone. The chain combines TRBV20-1 with TRBJ2-3, with 12 positions matching TRBD2. The CDR3 loop spans 15 amino acids. The junction had 6 bases not matched to a gene; V was cut back by 5 bases and J by 3 bases. In germline, CDR1 is DFQATT, CDR2 SNEGSKA (reference sequence). The CDR3 nucleotides read TGCAGTGCTGTACCCGGGACTAGCGGGACAGATACGCAGTATTTT. Its translation: CSAVPGTSGTDTQYF.

This clone was recorded many times. J is TRBJ2-7 and V is TRBV5-6; 11 bases are shared with TRBD2. After removal of 3 bases from V and 2 bases from J, the junction contained 4 bases not matched to a gene. The CDR3 loop spans 15 amino acids. Germline CDR1 is SGHDT and CDR2 is YYEEEE. This CDR3 reads CASSWLAGGTYEQYF. In nucleotides, the CDR3 is TGTGCCAGCAGCTGGCTAGCGGGGGGAACCTACGAGCAGTACTTC.

With regard to this clone: An end of the junction does not agree with germline; a read error may underlie this. This chain connects TRBV27 to TRBJ1-2; D is possibly TRBD1 (6 bases). CDR3 length: 15 residues. Germline-derived CDR1 and CDR2 are MNHEY and SMNVEV (reference sequence). The CDR3: CASSLRGRSQRGYTF. The CDR3 DNA is TGTGCCAGCAGTCTCCGGGGGCGAAGTCAACGGGGCTACACATTC.

This clone was detected ten times or more. The V call is TRBV24-1, the J call TRBJ2-6, with a weak D call TRBD1 (5 bases). The CDR3 covers 17 residues. V was pared by 3 bases and J by 0 bases, with 11 bases between. Germline values: CDR1 KGHDR, CDR2 SFDVKD. CDR3 sequence reads: CATSDPGAGSGANVLTF. DNA for the CDR3: TGTGCCACCAGTGATCCTGGGGCAGGCTCTGGGGCCAACGTCCTGACTTTC.

This clone was found many times. The chain carries TRBV19 and TRBJ2-4; D possibly corresponds to TRBD2 (6 bases). The CDR3 has 13 residues. Between the trimmed V and J ends, which lost 6 bases and 3 bases, there was a span of 9 bases. The germline CDR1 and CDR2 sequences are LNHDA and SQIVND (reference sequence). The CDR3 DNA follows: TGTGCCAGTAGCCTGGGGGGCAAAAACATTCAGTACTTC. It is translated as CASSLGGKNIQYF.

Concerning this clone itself: Mismatch with germline at one junction end may stem from a read error. The J gene is TRBJ1-1, the V gene TRBV6-2 or TRBV6-3; possible D gene TRBD1, 5 bases. The germline CDR1 and CDR2 sequences are MNHEY and SVGEGT. The CDR3 sequence is 14 residues long. The CDR3 DNA reads TGTACCAGCAGCCGCGGGGGGGTCTGGACTGAAGCTTTCTTT. Protein product: CTSSRGGVWTEAFF.

This clone is categorized as medium-sized (0.01 to 0.1%). This chain links TRBV27 with TRBJ2-1, with TRBD1 matching 7 bases. This CDR3 is 15 amino acids long. Per the germline V gene, CDR1 is MNHEY and CDR2 is SMNVEV (reference sequence). Trimming removed 4 bases from V and 3 bases from J; junction bases left unmatched: 6. The CDR3 protein is CASSYLQGFYNEQFF. The CDR3 nucleotides are TGTGCCAGCAGTTATCTACAGGGGTTCTACAATGAGCAGTTCTTC.

This clone was seen repeatedly, ten times or more. The chain employs TRBV5-6 and TRBJ1-2; unclear D gene. V lost 3 bases, J lost 11 bases, and 17 bases lay in between. The CDR3 is made up of 13 amino acids. Germline assignment: CDR1 SGHDT and CDR2 YYEEEE. This CDR3 is CASSSPAVRWYTF. CDR3 in DNA: TGTGCCAGCAGCTCCCCGGCGGTGCGGTGGTACACCTTC.

This clone was counted ten times or more. The chain joins TRBV7-8 to TRBJ2-7, with D tentatively TRBD1 or TRBD2 (8 bases each). V lost 4 bases, J lost 6 bases, and 31 bases lay in between. The CDR3 is made up of 19 amino acids. From germline, CDR1 is SGHVS and CDR2 FQNEAQ. The CDR3 loop reads CASSSGGETTGDVVGEQYV. The CDR3 DNA reads as TGTGCCAGCAGCTCGGGGGGGGAAACGACAGGGGACGTGGTAGGCGAGCAGTACGTC.

In this sample, this clone turned up many times. The J gene is TRBJ2-7, the V gene TRBV11-1, with 11 bases matching TRBD1. CDR1 and CDR2 from the germline V gene are SGHAT and FQDESV (reference sequence). V lost 1 base, J lost 7 bases, and 9 bases stayed unmatched. The CDR3 runs 16 residues. The CDR3 DNA follows: TGTGCCAGCAGCTTAGTCATTGGACAGGGGGCTCAAGAGCAGTACTTC. Protein: CASSLVIGQGAQEQYF.

The chain combines TRBV7-3 with TRBJ2-3, with no clear D. The CDR3 length is 14 residues. Germline loops: CDR1 SGHTA, CDR2 FQGTGA. Trimming stripped 4 bases from V and 1 base from J, with 9 bases between. The DNA of the CDR3 is TGTGCCAGCAGCTGTACGGCGGGCACAGATACGCAGTATTTT. Translated, it gives CASSCTAGTDTQYF.

This clone has ten or more counts. The chain links TRBV6-4 to TRBJ2-4, with 10 nucleotides matching TRBD1. Trimming removed 8 bases from V and 2 bases from J; junction bases left unmatched: 6. Germline loops: CDR1 MRHNA, CDR2 SNTAGT. The CDR3 sequence is 15 residues long. CDR3 sequence: CASVGTGETKNIQYF. In nucleotides, the CDR3 is TGTGCCAGCGTCGGGACAGGGGAGACCAAAAACATTCAGTACTTC.

This clone ranks as medium-sized. This CDR3 reads CATQWGGPSNSYEQYV. The CDR3 bases are TGTGCCACCCAGTGGGGGGGGCCTTCCAATTCCTACGAGCAGTACGTC. The V gene is TRBV6-2 or TRBV6-3, the J gene TRBJ2-7; D may be TRBD2 (7 bases). V was pared by 10 bases and J by 1 base, with 23 bases between. The CDR3 is 16 residues long. CDR1 MNHEY and CDR2 SVGEGT come from the germline V gene.

CDR3 sequence: CAWSSTTGEQYF. The CDR3 DNA is TGTGCCTGGAGTAGTACTACCGGCGAGCAGTACTTC. The rearrangement uses TRBV30 and TRBJ2-7; D unclear. Germline V lookup: CDR1 GTSNPN, CDR2 SVGIG (reference sequence). This CDR3 is 12 amino acids long. V was trimmed by 2 bases and J by 6 bases, leaving 11 bases between them.

In its sample, this clone was seen many times. The chain carries TRBV30 and TRBJ2-5; 9 bases match TRBD1. Germline V CDR1 and CDR2: GTSNPN, SVGIG (reference sequence). V gave up 3 bases and J gave up 5 bases; unmatched junction bases: 7. CDR3 length: 14 residues. Written as DNA, the CDR3 is TGTGCCTGGAGCTCACCAGACAGGGGGGAGACCCAGTACTTC. Translated: CAWSSPDRGETQYF.

Relative to its sample, this clone is medium-sized. The chain uses TRBV27 and TRBJ1-2, with D unclear. Trimming removed 0 bases from V and 6 bases from J, with 8 bases in between. The CDR3 has 13 amino acids. Germline V CDR1 and CDR2: MNHEY, SMNVEV (reference sequence). The CDR3 coding sequence is TGTGCCAGCAGTTTATCGGGTGCGAATGGCTACACCTTC. Translation: CASSLSGANGYTF.

The sample holds many counts of this clone. In nucleotides, the CDR3 is TGTGCCAGCAGCCAAGAATACGATTTGGACAGGGGGCTTTCAACTAATGAAAAACTGTTTTTT. This gives the protein CASSQEYDLDRGLSTNEKLFF. This chain joins TRBV4-2 and TRBJ1-4; 11 bases fit TRBD1. CDR3 length: 21 amino acids. Germline CDR1 reads LGHNA; CDR2 reads YNFKEQ. The V gene end was trimmed by 0 bases and the J gene end by 0 bases; junction bases not matched to a gene: 12.